The 9 T cell receptor beta chains listed next were all sequenced from one sample in a study of T cell responses to AZD1222 COVID-19 vaccine. Profiling relied on immunoSEQ multiplex PCR, and the TCRdb table lists in-frame clones only, not all of them. The sample holds some 190,000 clones, around 92% seen once. The specimen was peripheral blood, collected on day 0 of AZD1222 vaccination. The source is an adult in good health.

This rearrangement joins TRBV5-4 to TRBJ1-5, with D perhaps TRBD1 (6 bases). The CDR3 has 15 residues. The germline V and J ends were trimmed by 5 bases and 1 base, with 13 bases remaining between them. CDR1 is SGHNT and CDR2 is YYREEE in the germline V gene (reference sequence). The CDR3, as DNA: TGTGCCAGCAGTCCAGGGGCAGGGAGCAATCAGCCCCAGCATTTT. It codes for CASSPGAGSNQPQHF.

This clone has only one observation. V is TRBV6-5 and J is TRBJ2-4; D is undetermined. Trimming removed 4 bases from V and 7 bases from J, with 11 bases in between. This CDR3 is built from 13 residues. Looked up from germline, CDR1 is MNHEY and CDR2 is SVGAGI. CDR3: CASSSAWRNIQYF. As DNA, the CDR3 is TGTGCCAGCAGTTCGGCCTGGCGGAACATTCAGTACTTC.

The rearrangement links TRBV7-9 to TRBJ1-6; D gene uncertain. Trimming pared 2 bases from V and 5 bases from J, leaving 10 bases between. This CDR3 is built from 15 residues. The germline CDR1 and CDR2 sequences are SEHNR and FQNEAQ (reference sequence). CDR3 DNA sequence: TGTGCCAGCAGCTTAACTTCGGATAATAATTCACCCCTCCACTTT. It specifies CASSLTSDNNSPLHF.

CDR3 nucleotides: TGTGCCATCAACCCGACAAGGAACACTGAAGCTTTCTTT. Encoded protein: CAINPTRNTEAFF. The J gene is TRBJ1-1, the V gene TRBV10-3; D gene ambiguous. Germline V gene lookup returns CDR1 ENHRY and CDR2 SYGVKD. CDR3 length: 13 amino acids. Deletions cut 7 bases from V and 1 base from J, with 10 bases between.

A single count supports this clone. The V call is TRBV6-6, the J call TRBJ1-1; 7 positions match TRBD1. The germline gives CDR1 MNHNY, CDR2 SVGAGI (reference sequence). This CDR3 comprises 13 residues. V lost 6 bases and J lost 4; bases outside the gene matches: 5. The CDR3 DNA reads TGTGCCAGCAGGGACAGGAGAGCCACTGAAGCTTTCTTT. Amino acids: CASRDRRATEAFF.

The chain couples TRBV19 to TRBJ1-5; 9 nucleotides match TRBD1. V lost 7 bases to trimming and J lost 6 bases; unmatched junction nucleotides: 10. Germline V gives CDR1 LNHDA, CDR2 SQIVND (reference sequence). This CDR3 spans 15 amino acids. CDR3 DNA sequence: TGTGCCAGTACCCGGGACAGGGCGTCGCGTCAGCCCCAGCATTTT. Its translation: CASTRDRASRQPQHF.

The genes are TRBV2 and TRBJ2-1; D tentatively reads TRBD1 or TRBD2 (6 bases each). The germline V gene encodes CDR1 SNHLY and CDR2 FYNNEI. This CDR3 spans 13 amino acids. Trimming left V 11 bases short and J 10 bases short, with 21 bases between. The CDR3 DNA sequence: TGTGCCCAAGGGGGGATGGGGACTTACGAGCAGTTCTTC. Amino acid sequence: CAQGGMGTYEQFF.

This clone was seen only once. The V gene is TRBV6-6, the J gene TRBJ2-7; 9 bases align to TRBD1. CDR1 and CDR2 (germline): MNHNY, SVGAGI (reference sequence). V lost 8 bases, J lost 5 bases, and 7 bases stayed unmatched. CDR3 length: 13 residues. CDR3 amino acids: CASGGQGLHEQYF. CDR3 nucleotides: TGTGCCAGCGGGGGACAGGGTCTCCACGAGCAGTACTTC.

The rearrangement joins TRBV6-5 to TRBJ2-1; TRBD1 aligns across 8 bases. V lost 2 bases to trimming and J lost 4 bases; unmatched junction nucleotides: 1. The CDR3 spans 14 residues. Germline-derived CDR1 and CDR2 are MNHEY and SVGAGI. The DNA of the CDR3 is TGTGCCAGCAGTTACGGACAGGGATACAATGAGCAGTTCTTC. Encoded protein: CASSYGQGYNEQFF.